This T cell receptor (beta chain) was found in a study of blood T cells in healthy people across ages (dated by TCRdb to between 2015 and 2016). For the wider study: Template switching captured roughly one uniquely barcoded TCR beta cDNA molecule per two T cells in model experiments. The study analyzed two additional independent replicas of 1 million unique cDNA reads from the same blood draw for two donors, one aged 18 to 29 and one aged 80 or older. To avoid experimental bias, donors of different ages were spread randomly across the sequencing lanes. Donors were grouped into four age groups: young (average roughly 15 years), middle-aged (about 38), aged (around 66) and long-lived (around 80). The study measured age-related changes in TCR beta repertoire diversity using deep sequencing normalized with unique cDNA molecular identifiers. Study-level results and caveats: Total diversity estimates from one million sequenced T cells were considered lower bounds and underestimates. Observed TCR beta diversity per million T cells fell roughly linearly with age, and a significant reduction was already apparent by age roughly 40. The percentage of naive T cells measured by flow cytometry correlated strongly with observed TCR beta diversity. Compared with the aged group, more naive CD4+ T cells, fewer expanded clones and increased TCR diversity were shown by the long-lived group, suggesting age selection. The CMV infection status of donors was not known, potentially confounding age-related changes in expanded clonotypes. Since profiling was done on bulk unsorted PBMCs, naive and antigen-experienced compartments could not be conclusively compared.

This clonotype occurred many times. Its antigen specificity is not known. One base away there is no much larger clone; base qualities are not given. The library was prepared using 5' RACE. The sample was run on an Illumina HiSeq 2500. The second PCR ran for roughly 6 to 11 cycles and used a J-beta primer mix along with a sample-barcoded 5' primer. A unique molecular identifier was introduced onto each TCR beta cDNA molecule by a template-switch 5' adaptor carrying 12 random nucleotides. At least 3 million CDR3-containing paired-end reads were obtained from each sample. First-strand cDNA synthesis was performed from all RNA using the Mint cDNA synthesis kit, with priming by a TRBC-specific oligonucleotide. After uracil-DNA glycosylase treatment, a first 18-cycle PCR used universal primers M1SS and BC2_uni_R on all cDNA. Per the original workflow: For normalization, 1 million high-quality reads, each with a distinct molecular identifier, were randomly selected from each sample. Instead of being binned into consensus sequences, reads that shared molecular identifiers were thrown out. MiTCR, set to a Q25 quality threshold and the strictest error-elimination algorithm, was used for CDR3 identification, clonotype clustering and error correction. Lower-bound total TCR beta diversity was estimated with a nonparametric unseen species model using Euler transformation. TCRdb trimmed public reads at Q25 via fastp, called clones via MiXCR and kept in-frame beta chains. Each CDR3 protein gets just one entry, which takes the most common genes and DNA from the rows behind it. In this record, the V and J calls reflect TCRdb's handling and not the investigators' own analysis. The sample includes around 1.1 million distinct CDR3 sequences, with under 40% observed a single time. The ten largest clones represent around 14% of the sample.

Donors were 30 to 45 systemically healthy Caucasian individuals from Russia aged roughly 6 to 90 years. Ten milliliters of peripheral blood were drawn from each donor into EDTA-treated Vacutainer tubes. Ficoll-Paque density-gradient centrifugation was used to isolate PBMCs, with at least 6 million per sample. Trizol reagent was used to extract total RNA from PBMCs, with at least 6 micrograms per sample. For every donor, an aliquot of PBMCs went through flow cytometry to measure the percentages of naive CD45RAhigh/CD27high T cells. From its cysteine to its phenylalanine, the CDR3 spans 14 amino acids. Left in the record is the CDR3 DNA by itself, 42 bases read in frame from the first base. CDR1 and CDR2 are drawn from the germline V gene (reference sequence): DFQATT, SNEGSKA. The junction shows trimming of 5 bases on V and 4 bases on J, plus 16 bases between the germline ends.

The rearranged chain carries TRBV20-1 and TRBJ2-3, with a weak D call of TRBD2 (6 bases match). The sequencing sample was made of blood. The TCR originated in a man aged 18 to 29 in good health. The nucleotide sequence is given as TGCAGTGCTCCACACTTAGCGGTGTCAGATACGCAGTATTTT. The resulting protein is CSAPHLAVSDTQYF.